Following are 13 T cell receptor beta chains from one sample sequenced in a study of blood T cell repertoires in COVID-19 (TCRdb year 2020). The library was made by the immunoSEQ multiplex PCR assay. TCRdb took this table from immuneACCESS and kept in-frame rearrangements with V and J called. Such tables lack part of the clones; where checked against another copy, unresolved V genes explain under half of the gap, and the rest is unexplained. Present in this sample are fewer than 500,000 clones, about 90% of which were seen just once. The top ten clonotypes cover roughly 0.84% of the sample. The sample was peripheral blood. Source of these receptors: a man aged 18 to 35 with COVID-19, enrolled during active disease.

This rearrangement joins TRBV4-2 to TRBJ1-5, with TRBD1 as a possible D gene (5 bases). V lost 1 base to trimming and J lost 6 bases, with 13 bases between them. The CDR3 contains 15 residues. CDR1 and CDR2 from the germline V gene are LGHNA and YNFKEQ. The CDR3 sequence: CASSQALGAAQPQHF. In DNA form, the CDR3 reads TGTGCCAGCAGCCAAGCCCTTGGGGCGGCTCAGCCCCAGCATTTT.

V gene TRBV4-2 combines with J gene TRBJ2-3; D not certain. The CDR3 spans 15 residues. The V gene's germline CDR1 is LGHNA and CDR2 YNFKEQ. V lost 0 bases to trimming and J lost 0 bases, with 7 bases between them. CDR3 sequence reads: CASSQDDTSTDTQYF. CDR3 nucleotide sequence: TGTGCCAGCAGCCAAGATGATACTAGCACAGATACGCAGTATTTT.

This clone was picked up one time. The V gene is TRBV7-9, the J gene TRBJ2-3, with 11 bases identical to TRBD1. Germline V gene data show CDR1 as SEHNR and CDR2 as FQNEAQ (reference sequence). There are 17 residues in the CDR3. The junction had 6 bases not matched to a gene; V was cut back by 0 bases and J by 4 bases. The CDR3 DNA reads as TGTGCCAGCAGCTTAGCGAGGGGGGACAGGGGGTCAGATACGCAGTATTTT. Residues: CASSLARGDRGSDTQYF.

The CDR3 region is CASSQASGNTIYF. Written as DNA, the CDR3 is TGTGCCAGCTCACAGGCCTCTGGAAACACCATATATTTT. The rearrangement joins TRBV12-3 or TRBV12-4 to TRBJ1-3, with D tentatively TRBD1 (5 bases). This CDR3 spans 13 amino acids. Trimming pared 8 bases from V and 0 bases from J, leaving 8 bases between.

The CDR3 here is CASSLRTAREQEANVLTF. DNA of the CDR3: TGTGCCAGCAGCCTAAGGACAGCCCGCGAACAAGAGGCCAACGTCCTGACTTTC. The chain joins TRBV11-2 to TRBJ2-6; D is possibly TRBD1 (6 bases). Germline loops: CDR1 SGHAT, CDR2 FQNNGV. This CDR3 has 18 residues. The ends were cut back, 5 bases at V and 6 bases at J, with 23 bases in the middle.

The rearrangement joins TRBV11-3 to TRBJ2-1; 7 bases are a match to TRBD2. The CDR3 runs to 15 residues. The germline V gene has CDR1 SGHNT and CDR2 YENEEA. V shed 1 base and J 3 bases; nucleotides not matched to a gene: 3. This chain's CDR3 is CASSLGAGFYNEQFF. CDR3 coding DNA: TGTGCCAGCAGCTTAGGAGCGGGGTTCTACAATGAGCAGTTCTTC. The full variable domain, in which reference TRBV11-3 and TRBJ2-1 provide the parts outside the CDR3, is EAGVVQSPRYKIIEKKQPVAFWCNPISGHNTLYWYLQNLGQGPELLIRYENEEAVDDSQLPKDRFSAERLKGVDSTLKIQPAELGDSAVYLCASSLGAGFYNEQFFGPGTRLTVL.

This sequence joins TRBV7-9 and TRBJ2-1; 14 bases fit TRBD2. The CDR3 is made up of 16 amino acids. V lost 5 bases, J lost 9 bases, and 9 bases stayed unmatched. Per germline, CDR1 SEHNR and CDR2 FQNEAQ (reference sequence). CDR3 in DNA: TGTGCCAGCAGCAATACGGGACTAGCGGGAGTCCGTGAGCAGTTCTTC. Translation gives CASSNTGLAGVREQFF.

The rearrangement links TRBV6-5 to TRBJ1-1; perhaps TRBD1 as D (6 bases). The CDR3 sequence is 12 residues long. Germline V gene lookup returns CDR1 MNHEY and CDR2 SVGAGI. Trimming pared 6 bases from V and 2 bases from J, leaving 7 bases between. The CDR3 spells CASRDSNTEAFF. CDR3 coding DNA: TGTGCCAGCAGGGACAGCAACACTGAAGCTTTCTTT.

This clone was picked up one time. The chain employs TRBV7-9 and TRBJ1-2, with TRBD1 identical over 7 bases. The CDR3 consists of 13 residues. Germline V CDR1 and CDR2: SEHNR, FQNEAQ (reference sequence). J was trimmed by 4 bases and V by 3 bases; bases with no gene match: 2. Written as DNA, the CDR3 is TGTGCCAGCAGCTTGGACAGGACCTATGGCTACACCTTC. This translates into CASSLDRTYGYTF.

This clone was detected only once. The chain couples TRBV7-9 to TRBJ2-7; a weak D match, TRBD2 (6 bases). Germline lookup yields CDR1 SEHNR and CDR2 FQNEAQ (reference sequence). Between the trimmed V and J ends, which lost 2 bases and 0 bases, there was a span of 11 bases. CDR3 length equals 15 residues. CDR3 nucleotide sequence: TGTGCCAGCAGCTTATACGGCGGGACCTCCTACGAGCAGTACTTC. Protein: CASSLYGGTSYEQYF.

This clone occurred once. This sequence joins TRBV19 and TRBJ1-1, with 7 bases lining up with TRBD1. The CDR3 has 16 residues. CDR1 and CDR2 (germline): LNHDA, SQIVND (reference sequence). V trimming: 3 bases; J trimming: 0 bases; junction bases outside the gene matches: 7. Written as DNA, the CDR3 is TGTGCCAGTAGTATGACAGGGCAGGGGATGAACACTGAAGCTTTCTTT. It specifies CASSMTGQGMNTEAFF.

The chain carries TRBV5-1 and TRBJ2-3, with a weak D call TRBD1 (5 bases). Germline CDR1 is SGHRS and CDR2 is YFSETQ. The CDR3 consists of 16 residues. V lost 0 bases and J 2 bases, leaving 13 bases between the germline ends. The CDR3 is CASSLARQSTTDTQYF. CDR3 nucleotide sequence: TGCGCCAGCAGCTTGGCCAGACAGAGTACCACAGATACGCAGTATTTT. Full variable domain (missing parts from reference TRBV5-1 and TRBJ2-3): KAGVTQTPRYLIKTRGQQVTLSCSPISGHRSVSWYQQTPGQGLQFLFEYFSETQRNKGNFPGRFSGRQFSNSRSEMNVSTLELGDSALYLCASSLARQSTTDTQYFGPGTRLTVL.

CDR3 nucleotide sequence: TGTGCCAGCAGCATTGGCGGGAGGCAGGAGACCCAGTACTTC. Its protein product is CASSIGGRQETQYF. The chain is built from TRBV7-3 and TRBJ2-5; TRBD2 agrees at 8 bases. The CDR3 covers 14 residues. The V gene's germline CDR1 is SGHTA and CDR2 FQGTGA. V trimming: 5 bases; J trimming: 5 bases; junction bases outside the gene matches: 7.